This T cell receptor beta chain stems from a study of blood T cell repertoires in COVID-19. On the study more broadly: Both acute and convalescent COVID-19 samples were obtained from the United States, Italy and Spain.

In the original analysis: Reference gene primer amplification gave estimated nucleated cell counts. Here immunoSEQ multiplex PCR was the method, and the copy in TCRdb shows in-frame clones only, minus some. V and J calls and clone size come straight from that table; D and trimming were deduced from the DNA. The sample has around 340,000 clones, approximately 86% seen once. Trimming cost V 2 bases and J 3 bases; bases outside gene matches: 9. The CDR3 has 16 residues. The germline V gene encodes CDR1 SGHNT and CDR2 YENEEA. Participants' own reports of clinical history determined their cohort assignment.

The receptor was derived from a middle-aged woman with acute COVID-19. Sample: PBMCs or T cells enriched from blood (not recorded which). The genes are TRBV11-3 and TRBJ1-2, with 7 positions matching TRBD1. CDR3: CASSLLKGDRHYGYTF. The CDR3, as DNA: TGTGCCAGCAGCTTACTTAAAGGGGACAGACACTATGGCTACACCTTC. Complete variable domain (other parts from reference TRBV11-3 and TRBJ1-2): EAGVVQSPRYKIIEKKQPVAFWCNPISGHNTLYWYLQNLGQGPELLIRYENEEAVDDSQLPKDRFSAERLKGVDSTLKIQPAELGDSAVYLCASSLLKGDRHYGYTFGSGTRLTVV.